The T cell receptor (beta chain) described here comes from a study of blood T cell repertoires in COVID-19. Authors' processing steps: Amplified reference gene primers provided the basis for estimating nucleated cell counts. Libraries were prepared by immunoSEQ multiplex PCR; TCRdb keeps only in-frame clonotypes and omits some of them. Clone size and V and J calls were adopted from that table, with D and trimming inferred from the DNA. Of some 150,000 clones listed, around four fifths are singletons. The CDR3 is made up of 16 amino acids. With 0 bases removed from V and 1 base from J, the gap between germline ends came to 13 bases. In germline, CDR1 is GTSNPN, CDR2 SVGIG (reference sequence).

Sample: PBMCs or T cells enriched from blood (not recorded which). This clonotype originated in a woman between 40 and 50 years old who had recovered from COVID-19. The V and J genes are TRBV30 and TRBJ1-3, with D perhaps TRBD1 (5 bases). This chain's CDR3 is CAWSVLPGGSGNTIYF. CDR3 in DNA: TGTGCCTGGAGTGTACTCCCCGGGGGTTCTGGAAACACCATATATTTT.